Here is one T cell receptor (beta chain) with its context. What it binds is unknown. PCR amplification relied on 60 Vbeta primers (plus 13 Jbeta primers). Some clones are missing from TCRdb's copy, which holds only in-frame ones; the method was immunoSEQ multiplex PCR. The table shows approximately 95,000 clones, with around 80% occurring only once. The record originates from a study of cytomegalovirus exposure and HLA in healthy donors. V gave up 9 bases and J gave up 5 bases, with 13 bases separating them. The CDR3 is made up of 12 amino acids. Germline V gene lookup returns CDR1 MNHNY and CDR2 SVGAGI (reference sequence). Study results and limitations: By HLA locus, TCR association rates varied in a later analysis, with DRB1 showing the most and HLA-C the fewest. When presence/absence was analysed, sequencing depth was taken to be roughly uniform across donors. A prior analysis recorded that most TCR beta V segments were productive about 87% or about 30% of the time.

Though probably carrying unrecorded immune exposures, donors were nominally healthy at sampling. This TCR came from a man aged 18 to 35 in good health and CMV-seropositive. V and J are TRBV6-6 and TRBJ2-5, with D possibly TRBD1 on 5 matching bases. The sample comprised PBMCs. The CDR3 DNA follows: TGTGCCAGTGGGGCAGGGCGGGAGACCCAGTACTTC. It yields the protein CASGAGRETQYF.